Presented here are 19 T cell receptor beta chains from one specimen sequenced in a study of blood T cell repertoires in COVID-19. Assay used: immunoSEQ multiplex PCR; TCRdb lists only in-frame clones, some missing. Of approximately 240,000 clones detected, about nine tenths appear once; the ten largest clones hold over 3%. The sample consisted of PBMCs or T cells enriched from blood (not recorded which). Every receptor here comes from a woman aged 50 to 60 in a cohort exposed to, infected with or recovered from COVID-19 (not recorded which).

V gene TRBV19 combines with J gene TRBJ1-2; a possible D gene is TRBD1 (5 bases). The V gene lost 3 bases and the J gene lost 4 bases, with 12 bases spanning the gap. The germline gives CDR1 LNHDA, CDR2 SQIVND (reference sequence). The CDR3 has 14 residues. In nucleotides, the CDR3 is TGTGCCAGTAGTATGGAGACAGTTAGCTATGGCTACACCTTC. Residues: CASSMETVSYGYTF. Full variable domain (missing parts from reference TRBV19 and TRBJ1-2): DGGITQSPKYLFRKEGQNVTLSCEQNLNHDAMYWYRQDPGQGLRLIYYSQIVNDFQKGDIAEGYSVSREKKESFPLTVTSAQKNPTAFYLCASSMETVSYGYTFGSGTRLTVV.

The V gene is TRBV25-1, the J gene TRBJ1-2; TRBD1 agrees at 11 bases. Trimming took 6 bases from V and 3 from J; bases not matched to a gene: 6. CDR3 length: 15 amino acids. Germline V gives CDR1 MGHDK, CDR2 SYGVNS. CDR3 in amino acids: CASRGDRGIDYGYTF. For the CDR3, the DNA is TGTGCCAGCAGGGGGGACAGGGGGATCGACTATGGCTACACCTTC.

The chain carries TRBV5-6 and TRBJ2-5; TRBD2 aligns across 14 bases. Germline CDR1 SGHDT, CDR2 YYEEEE. This CDR3 region has 17 residues. The ends lost 3 bases at V and 5 bases at J; junction bases unmatched: 9. CDR3 bases: TGTGCCAGCAGCTCCGGACTAGCGGGGGGTTGGGAGGAGACCCAGTACTTC. Translated, it gives CASSSGLAGGWEETQYF.

The V and J genes are TRBV4-1 and TRBJ1-5, with D tentatively TRBD1 (5 bases). V lost 1 base, J lost 6 bases, and 13 bases lay in between. Germline V gene data show CDR1 as MGHRA and CDR2 as YSYEKL. This CDR3 is 15 amino acids long. For the CDR3, the DNA is TGCGCCAGCAGCCAAGTGAACATCGGGGGTCAGCCCCAGCATTTT. This encodes CASSQVNIGGQPQHF.

This sequence joins TRBV5-6 and TRBJ1-2; 7 bases map to TRBD1. The CDR3 sequence is 14 residues long. Per germline, CDR1 SGHDT and CDR2 YYEEEE. The ends lost 3 bases at V and 4 bases at J; junction bases unmatched: 6. CDR3 region: CASSSQQGSYGYTF. The CDR3 DNA reads TGTGCCAGCAGCTCCCAACAGGGGTCCTATGGCTACACCTTC.

A single count supports this clone. The V call is TRBV9, the J call TRBJ2-1; 11 bases are shared with TRBD2. V was pared by 1 base and J by 7 bases, with 4 bases of the junction left unmatched. Germline V CDR1 and CDR2: SGDLS, YYNGEE. CDR3 size: 15 residues. The CDR3, as DNA: TGTGCCAGCAGCGTAAGACTAGCGGGGTTAAATGAGCAGTTCTTC. Protein sequence: CASSVRLAGLNEQFF.

The J gene is TRBJ2-1, the V gene TRBV6-1, with 8 bases aligning to TRBD1. Germline-derived CDR1 and CDR2 are MNHNS and SASEGT. This CDR3 comprises 16 residues. V lost 2 bases to trimming and J lost 1 base; unmatched junction nucleotides: 4. CDR3 loop: CASSEKRQGSYNEQFF. The CDR3 DNA reads TGTGCCAGCAGTGAAAAACGACAGGGGTCCTACAATGAGCAGTTCTTC.

The table lists this clone with a few counts. V is TRBV6-2 or TRBV6-3 and J is TRBJ2-3, with 10 bases fitting TRBD2. CDR3 length equals 14 residues. With V trimmed by 5 bases and J by 2 bases, 1 base remained unmatched. Per the germline V gene, CDR1 is MNHEY and CDR2 is SVGEGT. The CDR3, as DNA: TGTGCCAGCAGTAGCGGGGGGGACACAGATACGCAGTATTTT. Protein product: CASSSGGDTDTQYF.

This clone was observed a handful of times. Other nucleotide sequences from this sample produce the same CDR3. The V call is TRBV6-5, the J call TRBJ1-2, with a tentative D call TRBD1 (6 bases). This CDR3 comprises 16 residues. The V gene lost 0 bases and the J gene lost 0 bases, with 11 bases spanning the gap. The germline V gene encodes CDR1 MNHEY and CDR2 SVGAGI. CDR3 DNA: TGTGCCAGCAGTTACTCCCGAACAGGGACTAACTATGGCTACACCTTC. The encoded protein is CASSYSRTGTNYGYTF.

The gene calls are TRBV3-1 (or the pseudogene TRBV3-2) and TRBJ2-1; 10 bases are a match to TRBD2. Germline loops: CDR1 LGHDT, CDR2 YNNKEL (reference sequence). V shed 7 bases and J 10 bases; nucleotides not matched to a gene: 7. The CDR3 length is 13 residues. Here the CDR3 DNA reads TGTGCCAGCACCAGCGGGGGGGCATGGGAGCAGTTCTTC. It yields the protein CASTSGGAWEQFF.

V gene TRBV25-1 combines with J gene TRBJ2-3, with a tentative D call TRBD2 (6 bases). From germline, CDR1 is MGHDK and CDR2 SYGVNS. Trimming removed 4 bases at V and 0 bases at J, with 17 bases between. The CDR3 is made up of 17 amino acids. CDR3: CASSGFSGRASTDTQYF. DNA of the CDR3: TGTGCCAGCAGTGGATTTAGCGGCCGAGCTAGCACAGATACGCAGTATTTT.

This clone turned up a few times. The chain employs TRBV7-9 and TRBJ2-7; D gene unclear. CDR1 and CDR2 (germline): SEHNR, FQNEAQ (reference sequence). Trimming removed 2 bases at V and 7 bases at J, with 9 bases between. The length of the CDR3 is 12 residues. DNA for the CDR3: TGTGCCAGCAGCTTATTGGCAGAAGAGCAGTACTTC. Amino acid sequence: CASSLLAEEQYF.

The V gene is TRBV10-1, the J gene TRBJ1-2; no clear D gene. Germline CDR1 reads WNHNN; CDR2 reads SYGVQD (reference sequence). Trimming removed 8 bases at V and 4 bases at J, with 14 bases between. The CDR3 spans 13 residues. CDR3 DNA sequence: TGCGCCAGCTTCCTAGGTTTTGGCTATGGCTACACCTTC. Translating it yields CASFLGFGYGYTF.

The J gene is TRBJ2-1, the V gene TRBV6-1, with TRBD2 identical over 8 bases. This CDR3 has 16 amino acids. V dropped 0 bases and J dropped 4; count of bases not matched to a gene: 5. CDR1 MNHNS and CDR2 SASEGT come from the germline V gene. The CDR3 sequence: CASSEARAGEYNEQFF. The CDR3 region has the DNA TGTGCCAGCAGTGAAGCGCGAGCGGGGGAGTACAATGAGCAGTTCTTC.

The chain has TRBV7-2 and TRBJ1-1, with D possibly being TRBD1 (6 bases). Trimming removed 2 bases at V and 7 bases at J, with 14 bases between. The CDR3 contains 14 residues. Germline V lookup: CDR1 SGHTA, CDR2 FQGNSA. CDR3 amino acids: CASSLYEGRGEAFF. For the CDR3, the DNA is TGTGCCAGCAGCTTATATGAGGGCAGGGGTGAAGCTTTCTTT.

The rearrangement joins TRBV2 to TRBJ1-1, with 11 bases identical to TRBD1. The germline CDR1 and CDR2 sequences are SNHLY and FYNNEI. The trim removed 7 bases at V and 4 bases at J, leaving 8 bases unmatched. The CDR3 contains 15 residues. The CDR3 nucleotides are TGTGCCAGCAATATACTGGGACAGGGGGGCACTGAAGCTTTCTTT. Translating it yields CASNILGQGGTEAFF.

The CDR3 sequence is CASSEYEGYEQYF. The CDR3 bases are TGTGCCAGCAGTGAATATGAGGGCTACGAGCAGTACTTC. V gene TRBV25-1 combines with J gene TRBJ2-7; a weak D match, TRBD2 (5 bases). The CDR3 is 13 residues long. CDR1 is MGHDK, CDR2 SYGVNS, per germline. V was trimmed by 0 bases and J by 3 bases, leaving 6 bases between them.

V is TRBV5-4 and J is TRBJ2-7, with a tentative D call TRBD1 (5 bases). The CDR3 runs 14 residues. CDR1 SGHNT and CDR2 YYREEE come from the germline V gene (reference sequence). The germline V and J ends were trimmed by 4 bases and 4 bases, with 15 bases remaining between them. The CDR3 protein is CASSVSTESYEQYF. The DNA of the CDR3 is TGTGCCAGCAGCGTGTCGACAGAATCATACGAGCAGTACTTC. Full variable domain (outside the CDR3, taken from reference TRBV5-4 and TRBJ2-7): ETGVTQSPTHLIKTRGQQVTLRCSSQSGHNTVSWYQQALGQGPQFIFQYYREEENGRGNFPPRFSGLQFPNYSSELNVNALELDDSALYLCASSVSTESYEQYFGPGTRLTVT.

J is TRBJ2-3 and V is TRBV5-8; 8 nucleotides align to TRBD1. This CDR3 region has 15 residues. The V gene end was trimmed by 3 bases and the J gene end by 7 bases; junction bases not matched to a gene: 10. Germline CDR1 and CDR2: SGHTS and YDEGEE. The CDR3 reads CASSSRQGSSHTQYF. The CDR3, as DNA: TGTGCCAGCAGCTCCAGACAGGGGTCTAGCCATACGCAGTATTTT.